This TCR beta chain was profiled in a study of cytomegalovirus exposure and HLA in healthy donors. In the PCR, 60 Vbeta and 13 Jbeta primers were used. Only in-frame clones appear in the TCRdb table, and some are missing; sequencing was by immunoSEQ multiplex PCR. Among tens of thousands of clones listed, about 80% were seen once. Trimming removed 7 bases from V and 5 bases from J, with 20 bases in between. Germline V lookup: CDR1 MGHRA, CDR2 YSYEKL. This CDR3 spans 16 amino acids. The source of this sequence is a human donor in good health. The chain has TRBV4-1 and TRBJ1-4, with TRBD1 as a possible D gene (6 bases). Sequencing was performed on PBMCs. In DNA, the CDR3 is TGCGCCAGCACCTTCCTCAGGGGAACAGGGAATGAAAAACTGTTTTTT. Protein: CASTFLRGTGNEKLFF.